This T cell receptor (beta chain) is from a study of T cell repertoires in cytomegalovirus infection. Study-wide results and caveats: HLA-C-restricted TCR beta clonotypes specific for CMV led the ex vivo response.

This clonotype has ten or more counts. As yet, its antigen is unknown. The CDR3 extends over 15 amino acids. The ends were cut back, 1 base at V and 1 base at J, with 8 bases in the middle. Germline CDR1 and CDR2: SGHTA and FQGNSA. A single record per CDR3 protein comes from TCRdb applying MiXCR to the reads. The sample has 640,000 or so distinct CDR3 sequences, around 32% seen once. The origin of this receptor is a human donor in good health (CMV status not recorded). Some clones in this sample may be carry-over from other donors' samples. The specimen was cultured PBMCs, collected from culture after CMV antigen stimulation. This chain links TRBV7-2 with TRBJ1-5, with unresolved D. CDR3 loop: CASSLVGISNQPQHF. As DNA, the CDR3 is TGTGCCAGCAGCTTAGTCGGAATCAGCAATCAGCCCCAGCATTTT.